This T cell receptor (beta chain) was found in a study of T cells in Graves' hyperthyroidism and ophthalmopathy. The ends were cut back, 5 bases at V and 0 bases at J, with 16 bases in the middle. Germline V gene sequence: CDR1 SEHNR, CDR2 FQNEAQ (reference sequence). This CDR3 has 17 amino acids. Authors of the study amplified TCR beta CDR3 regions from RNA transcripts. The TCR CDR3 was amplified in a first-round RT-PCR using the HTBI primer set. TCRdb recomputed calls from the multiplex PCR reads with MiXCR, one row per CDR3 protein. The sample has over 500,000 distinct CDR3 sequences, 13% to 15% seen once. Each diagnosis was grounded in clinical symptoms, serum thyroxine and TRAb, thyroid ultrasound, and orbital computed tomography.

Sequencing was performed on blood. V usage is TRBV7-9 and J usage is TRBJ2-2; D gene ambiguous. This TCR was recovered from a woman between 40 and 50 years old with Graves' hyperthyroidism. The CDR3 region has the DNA TGTGCCAGCAGCCCAAGACTCTCGGCCCCGAACACCGGGGAGCTGTTTTTT. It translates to CASSPRLSAPNTGELFF.